What follows is one T cell receptor (beta chain) and its context. This sample is drawn from a study of blood T cell repertoires in COVID-19. The ends lost 0 bases at V and 8 bases at J; junction bases unmatched: 6. Germline CDR1 is ENHRY and CDR2 is SYGVKD. This CDR3 is 15 amino acids long. Original processing methods: Scientists estimated how many nucleated cells there were by amplifying reference gene primers. The method was immunoSEQ multiplex PCR; TCRdb's version includes in-frame clones alone and lacks a portion of them. V, J and clone size derive from that table, while D and trimming were established from the DNA sequence. The sample has about 120,000 clones, 76% seen once.

The rearrangement uses TRBV10-3 and TRBJ2-1; 8 nucleotides align to TRBD2. Source material: peripheral blood. The sequence came from a woman at least 80 years old with acute or convalescent COVID-19. The chain's CDR3 is CAISESRSGSYEQFF. In DNA form, the CDR3 reads TGTGCCATCAGTGAGTCGAGGAGCGGGAGCTATGAGCAGTTCTTC.